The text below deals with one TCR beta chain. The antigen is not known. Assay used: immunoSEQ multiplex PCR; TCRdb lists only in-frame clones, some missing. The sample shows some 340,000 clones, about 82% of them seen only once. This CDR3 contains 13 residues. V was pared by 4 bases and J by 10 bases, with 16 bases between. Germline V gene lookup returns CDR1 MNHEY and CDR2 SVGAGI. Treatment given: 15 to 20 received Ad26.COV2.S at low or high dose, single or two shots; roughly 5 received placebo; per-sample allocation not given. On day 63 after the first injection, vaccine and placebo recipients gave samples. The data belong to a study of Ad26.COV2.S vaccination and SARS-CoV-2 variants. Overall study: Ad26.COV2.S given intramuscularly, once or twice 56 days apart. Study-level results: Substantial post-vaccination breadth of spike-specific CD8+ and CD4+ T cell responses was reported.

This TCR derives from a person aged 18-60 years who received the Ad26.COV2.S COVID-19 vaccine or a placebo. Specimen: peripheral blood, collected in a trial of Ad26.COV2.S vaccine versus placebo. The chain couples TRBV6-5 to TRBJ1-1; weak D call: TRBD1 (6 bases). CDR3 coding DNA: TGTGCCAGCAGTTGGCAGGGGCAGGACAGAGCTTTCTTT. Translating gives CASSWQGQDRAFF.